The 11 T cell receptor beta chains presented below share a single source sample, sequenced in a study of cytomegalovirus exposure and HLA in healthy donors. The PCR used 60 Vbeta and 13 Jbeta primers. Only in-frame clones appear in the TCRdb table, and some are missing; sequencing was by immunoSEQ multiplex PCR. The table lists fewer than 250,000 clones, roughly 77% of them singletons. Sequencing input: PBMCs. Source of these receptors: a woman aged 25 to 39 in good health and CMV-seropositive.

The chain has TRBV10-3 and TRBJ2-7, with 11 bases lining up with TRBD1. With 3 bases clipped from V and 0 bases from J, the junction kept 16 bases outside the gene matches. Germline V lookup: CDR1 ENHRY, CDR2 SYGVKD. CDR3 length equals 20 residues. CDR3 nucleotide sequence: TGTGCCATCAGTGATAGGACAGGGGGCTCGCTAGCGGGGATCTCCTACGAGCAGTACTTC. It encodes CAISDRTGGSLAGISYEQYF.

The chain links TRBV5-1 to TRBJ2-1; D call uncertain. Germline lookup yields CDR1 SGHRS and CDR2 YFSETQ. The V end lost 0 bases, the J end lost 10 bases, and 11 bases lay between the germline ends. CDR3 length: 13 residues. CDR3 protein: CASSLGLPREQFF. The CDR3 DNA reads as TGCGCCAGCAGCTTGGGGCTGCCGAGGGAGCAGTTCTTC.

The rearrangement uses TRBV23-1 and TRBJ1-3; D unclear. TRBV23-1 is an ORF for which the function is uncertain. V gave up 2 bases and J gave up 1 base, with 9 bases separating them. The CDR3 contains 15 residues. Here the CDR3 DNA reads TGCGCCAGCAGTCAACTAGTTCCGTCTGGAAACACCATATATTTT. Translating it yields CASSQLVPSGNTIYF.

This rearrangement joins TRBV5-4 to TRBJ2-7; D perhaps matches TRBD2 (6 bases). The germline gives CDR1 SGHNT, CDR2 YYREEE (reference sequence). The CDR3 covers 14 residues. V lost 4 bases to trimming and J lost 2 bases, with 13 bases between them. CDR3 protein: CASSPGVGPYEQYF. Here the CDR3 DNA reads TGTGCCAGCAGCCCGGGGGTGGGCCCCTACGAGCAGTACTTC.

The chain combines TRBV5-3 with TRBJ1-4, with unresolved D. TRBV5-3 is filed as an ORF, its function uncertain. The V end lost 10 bases, the J end lost 6 bases, and 16 bases lay between the germline ends. The CDR3 length is 13 residues. CDR3 region: CAQAWEVYEKLFF. Here the CDR3 DNA reads TGTGCCCAGGCGTGGGAGGTTTATGAAAAACTGTTTTTT.

The chain links TRBV2 to TRBJ2-5, with 9 bases that match TRBD2. The J call is doubtful: the DNA matches TRBJ2-7 better. Germline V lookup: CDR1 SNHLY, CDR2 FYNNEI. This CDR3 has 15 residues. Here the CDR3 DNA reads TGTGCCAGCATCGCGGGAGGGCCGGGTCGATACGAGCAGTACTTC. Translating it yields CASIAGGPGRYEQYF.

The chain recombines TRBV27 with TRBJ2-7; perhaps TRBD1 as D (6 bases). Germline V gives CDR1 MNHEY, CDR2 SMNVEV (reference sequence). Trimming pared 6 bases from V and 4 bases from J, leaving 16 bases between. The CDR3 has 14 amino acids. In DNA form, the CDR3 reads TGTGCCAGCAGATCTCCGGGACAAGGGTACGAGCAGTACTTC. Residues: CASRSPGQGYEQYF.

The genes are TRBV4-1 and TRBJ1-4; 9 nucleotides match TRBD1. Losses at the gene ends were 3 bases for V and 6 bases for J; bases not matched to a gene: 11. CDR3 size: 17 residues. Germline V gene lookup returns CDR1 MGHRA and CDR2 YSYEKL. The CDR3 reads CASSHKALQGADEKLFF. The CDR3 DNA reads as TGCGCCAGCAGCCACAAAGCCCTACAGGGGGCGGATGAAAAACTGTTTTTT.

The chain employs TRBV11-2 and TRBJ2-1, with 10 bases that match TRBD2. The CDR3 sequence is 17 residues long. Losses at the gene ends were 4 bases for V and 1 base for J; bases not matched to a gene: 7. Germline assignment: CDR1 SGHAT and CDR2 FQNNGV. The CDR3 here is CASSSSLTSGSYNEQFF. CDR3 nucleotide sequence: TGTGCCAGCAGCTCCTCCCTGACTAGCGGGTCCTACAATGAGCAGTTCTTC.

The V and J genes are TRBV5-1 and TRBJ1-2; 8 bases fit TRBD1. J lost 4 bases, V lost 0 bases, and 2 bases had no gene match. Germline-derived CDR1 and CDR2 are SGHRS and YFSETQ. CDR3 length: 14 amino acids. Here the CDR3 reads CASSLAQGAYGYTF. As DNA, the CDR3 is TGCGCCAGCAGCTTGGCCCAGGGGGCCTATGGCTACACCTTC.

This clone appeared a few times. Other nucleotide sequences from this sample produce the same CDR3. The chain links TRBV29-1 to TRBJ1-2; 8 nucleotides agree with TRBD1. The CDR3 is 11 residues long. CDR1 is SQVTM, CDR2 ANQGSEA, per germline. V shed 7 bases and J 6 bases; nucleotides not matched to a gene: 4. The CDR3 DNA is TGCAGCGGACAGGGGAGAGATGGCTACACCTTC. This encodes CSGQGRDGYTF.